This T cell receptor beta chain originates from a study of T cell changes during pregnancy in multiple sclerosis. CDR1 and CDR2 (germline): SGHAT, FQNNGV. The CDR3 extends over 15 amino acids. V was cut by 1 base and J by 6 bases, with 16 bases left in between. Data came from immunoSEQ multiplex PCR; TCRdb stores just in-frame clones and leaves some out. The table has about 40,000 clones, around 94% seen once. This material consisted of peripheral blood, taken in the third trimester of pregnancy. This sequence was found in a female donor with multiple sclerosis, enrolled in a pregnancy study. The gene calls are TRBV11-2 and TRBJ2-7; the D gene is possibly TRBD1 (6 bases). In nucleotides, the CDR3 is TGTGCCAGCAGCTTAGGGGGCCAGGGGATGGGCGAGCAGTACTTC. Translation: CASSLGGQGMGEQYF.